The clone carrying this T cell receptor (beta chain) was counted a few times. Its antigen is undetermined. The V gene lost 5 bases and the J gene lost 9 bases, with 17 bases spanning the gap. The CDR3 spans 14 residues. Germline V CDR1 and CDR2: SEHNR, FQNEAQ (reference sequence). This sample is part of a study of T cell repertoires in cytomegalovirus infection. At the level of the study: Use of recently identified HLA-C-restricted and well-studied HLA-B-restricted CMV epitopes was part of the study.

TCRdb independently ran MiXCR on the reads; one entry per CDR3 protein. The table includes nearly 700,000 distinct CDR3 sequences, around 31% detected once. General study findings and limits: CMV-specific HLA-C-restricted TCR beta clonotypes dominated the ex vivo response. Identification of carriers of CMV plus the relevant HLA was achieved through cumulative public TCR beta family frequency.

The sequencing here drew on cultured PBMCs, taken from culture after CMV antigen stimulation. The origin of this receptor is a human donor in good health (CMV status not recorded). Some clones in this sample may be carry-over from other donors' samples. The chain couples TRBV7-9 to TRBJ2-1; TRBD1 or TRBD2 may be the D gene (6 bases each). In DNA, the CDR3 is TGTGCCAGCAGCCTACAGGGAGGTTCGACTGAGCAGTTCTTC. Translated, it gives CASSLQGGSTEQFF.